This entry describes one T cell receptor beta chain. The antigen is not known. V lost 0 bases, J lost 0 bases, and 13 bases lay in between. Germline-derived CDR1 and CDR2 are SGHNT and YYREEE (reference sequence). The CDR3 contains 17 residues. Several immunoSEQ 96-well plates shared each subset's DNA, each plate a replicate. This table comes from immunoSEQ multiplex PCR, and its TCRdb copy is limited to in-frame clones, with some not included. The profile covers 2 million to 2.5 million clones, with more than 90% appearing a single time and less than 0.15% taken by the ten largest. The data were taken from a study of shared clonotypes between healthy human individuals. Study overall: There were three CD4 naive, three CD4 memory, two CD8 naive and one CD8 memory plates per donor. Findings and limits, study-wide: Non-shared clonotypes had lower generation probabilities than those shared by all four donors. Blood was the sole source, and tissue repertoires probably differ.

The origin of this receptor is a man aged 18 to 35 in good health. The chain joins TRBV5-4 to TRBJ2-1, with a tentative D call TRBD2 (5 bases). The specimen sequenced was naive CD4+ T cells sorted from blood. The subset here: CD45RA+ positively selected. As DNA, the CDR3 is TGTGCCAGCAGCTTGGAGGTTCCGGGGAGCTCCTACAATGAGCAGTTCTTC. It encodes CASSLEVPGSSYNEQFF.